This T cell receptor (beta chain) was documented in a study of blood T cell repertoires in COVID-19. Original handling: Reference gene primer amplification gave nucleated cell count estimates. Some clones are missing from TCRdb's copy, which holds only in-frame ones; the method was immunoSEQ multiplex PCR. Clonal size and the V and J genes are those of that table, whereas D and trimming came from the DNA. Of 90,000 to 100,000 clones in the sample, 90% are singletons; the top ten hold 5.1%. V was pared by 0 bases and J by 6 bases, with 7 bases between. CDR3 length: 14 residues. CDR1 SGHRS and CDR2 YFSETQ come from the germline V gene.

This TCR came from a man aged 50-59 years with acute or convalescent COVID-19. V usage is TRBV5-1 and J usage is TRBJ1-6; D is perhaps TRBD1 (5 bases). Sequencing was carried out using peripheral blood. CDR3 bases: TGCGCCAGCAGCTTGGGGAGGGGTAATTCACCCCTCCACTTT. It specifies CASSLGRGNSPLHF.